This TCR beta chain was observed in a study of glioma-infiltrating T cells after dendritic cell vaccination. CDR1 SGHVS and CDR2 FQNEAQ come from the germline V gene. V was clipped by 6 bases and J by 2 bases; unmatched bases: 10. The CDR3 contains 15 residues. The time point was: after dendritic cell vaccination, including at tumor progression/relapse. Sequenced by immunoSEQ multiplex PCR; TCRdb stores in-frame clones only, minus some. The table has approximately 91,000 clones, roughly 77% seen once. Here the sequenced sample was blood, taken after dendritic cell vaccination. This chain connects TRBV7-8 to TRBJ2-7, with 7 bases lining up with TRBD1. The sequence derives from a human donor with glioblastoma. The CDR3 sequence is CASRYDRDSAYEQYF. CDR3 DNA sequence: TGTGCCAGCAGGTATGACCGGGACAGCGCCTACGAGCAGTACTTC.